This entry lists 18 T cell receptor beta chains sequenced from one sample in a study of cytomegalovirus exposure and HLA in healthy donors. The PCR ran on 60 Vbeta and 13 Jbeta primers. Data came from immunoSEQ multiplex PCR; TCRdb stores just in-frame clones and leaves some out. This table holds 150,000 to 200,000 clones, around 76% found once. Sequences were obtained from PBMCs. These TCRs come from a man aged 30 to 39 in good health and CMV-seronegative.

The chain uses TRBV4-1 and TRBJ1-3; the D is unclear. Germline V lookup: CDR1 MGHRA, CDR2 YSYEKL. The CDR3 runs 16 residues. V was pared by 1 base and J by 0 bases, with 10 bases between. The chain's CDR3 is CASSQVGLNSGNTIYF. The CDR3 bases are TGCGCCAGCAGCCAAGTAGGACTGAACTCTGGAAACACCATATATTTT.

The V gene is TRBV5-5, the J gene TRBJ2-2; the match to TRBD1 covers 8 bases. CDR1 and CDR2 (germline): SGHKS, YYEKEE (reference sequence). The CDR3 is made up of 15 amino acids. After removal of 3 bases from V and 6 bases from J, the junction contained 7 bases not matched to a gene. The CDR3 DNA is TGTGCCAGCAGCTCACCCTGGACAGGGTCCGGGGAGCTGTTTTTT. This gives the protein CASSSPWTGSGELFF.

The chain uses TRBV7-9 and TRBJ2-2; 7 nucleotides line up with TRBD2. The CDR3 contains 14 residues. V trimming: 2 bases; J trimming: 9 bases; junction bases outside the gene matches: 6. In germline, CDR1 is SEHNR, CDR2 FQNEAQ (reference sequence). The CDR3 region is CASSLMGLHRELFF. CDR3 coding DNA: TGTGCCAGCAGCTTAATGGGACTACACCGGGAGCTGTTTTTT.

This clone turned up a few times. The chain uses TRBV2 and TRBJ1-1; D might be TRBD1 (6 bases). CDR3 length: 15 residues. The germline V and J ends were trimmed by 4 bases and 3 bases, with 15 bases remaining between them. CDR1 is SNHLY, CDR2 FYNNEI, per germline. CDR3 coding DNA: TGTGCCAGCAGTGCTGGGGGCGTGATGTACACTGAAGCTTTCTTT. Its translation is CASSAGGVMYTEAFF.

The V call is TRBV11-2, the J call TRBJ1-1; a weak D match, TRBD1 (5 bases). The CDR3 loop spans 15 amino acids. Germline V gene sequence: CDR1 SGHAT, CDR2 FQNNGV. Trimming left V 1 base short and J 2 bases short, with 11 bases between. The CDR3 DNA is TGTGCCAGCAGCTTAGCGGGGGGGAGAAACACTGAAGCTTTCTTT. Translated, it gives CASSLAGGRNTEAFF.

The chain carries TRBV29-1 and TRBJ1-1, with a possible D match to TRBD1 (6 bases). This CDR3 is built from 13 residues. Trimming stripped 0 bases from V and 5 bases from J, with 10 bases between. Germline CDR1 and CDR2: SQVTM and ANQGSEA. The DNA of the CDR3 is TGCAGCGTTGAAGACAGGGGTAGGACTGAAGCTTTCTTT. The encoded protein is CSVEDRGRTEAFF.

The chain combines TRBV4-1 with TRBJ2-3; D unclear. This CDR3 comprises 16 residues. From germline, CDR1 is MGHRA and CDR2 YSYEKL. The germline V and J ends were trimmed by 1 base and 0 bases, with 11 bases remaining between them. The CDR3 region has the DNA TGCGCCAGCAGCCAAGCCAGGTTACGGAGCACAGATACGCAGTATTTT. Its translation: CASSQARLRSTDTQYF.

This chain connects TRBV9 to TRBJ2-3; 9 bases are shared with TRBD2. CDR1 is SGDLS, CDR2 YYNGEE, per germline. The V and J ends lost 0 bases and 5 bases, in that order; junction bases with no gene match: 10. CDR3 size: 17 residues. CDR3 nucleotides: TGTGCCAGCAGCGTAGGGGGTAGCGGGAGTCACGGAGATACGCAGTATTTT. It yields the protein CASSVGGSGSHGDTQYF.

This clone was seen more than once but under ten times. CDR3 in DNA: TGTGCCAGCAGTTACTCCCTGGAGTTCTATGGCTACACCTTC. This codes for CASSYSLEFYGYTF. The chain has TRBV6-5 and TRBJ1-2; unclear D gene. V was shortened by 0 bases and J by 4 bases, with 9 bases between the two germline ends. Germline V gene data show CDR1 as MNHEY and CDR2 as SVGAGI. The CDR3 extends over 14 amino acids.

The rearrangement uses TRBV6-1 and TRBJ1-1; TRBD1 is a possible D gene (6 bases). Germline V CDR1 and CDR2: MNHNS, SASEGT. The CDR3 runs 15 residues. V lost 6 bases and J lost 3, with 17 bases in between. CDR3: CASRPERGRHTEAFF. CDR3 DNA sequence: TGTGCCAGCAGGCCGGAGCGGGGGCGGCACACTGAAGCTTTCTTT.

The table lists this clone with a few counts. The J gene is TRBJ2-7, the V gene TRBV5-5, with a tentative D call TRBD2 (6 bases). Trimming left V 0 bases short and J 2 bases short, with 9 bases between. Germline V lookup: CDR1 SGHKS, CDR2 YYEKEE (reference sequence). CDR3 size: 14 residues. Written as DNA, the CDR3 is TGTGCCAGCAGCTTGGACACGGGGGCCTACGAGCAGTACTTC. Amino acids: CASSLDTGAYEQYF.

The V call is TRBV28, the J call TRBJ2-7; TRBD1 is a possible D gene (5 bases). The V end was cut by 8 bases, the J end by 1 base, with 15 bases between. The CDR3 length is 14 residues. Germline CDR1 is MDHEN and CDR2 is SYDVKM. The chain's CDR3 is CASLTQGVSYEQYF. The CDR3 DNA is TGTGCCAGCCTAACTCAGGGCGTTTCCTACGAGCAGTACTTC.

This clone appeared a single time. CDR3 DNA: TGTGCCTGGAGTCCGGGACAGGGAAGACAGCCCCAGCATTTT. Its protein product is CAWSPGQGRQPQHF. The V and J genes are TRBV30 and TRBJ1-5; 9 bases agree with TRBD1. The germline V gene has CDR1 GTSNPN and CDR2 SVGIG (reference sequence). V shed 2 bases and J 7 bases; nucleotides not matched to a gene: 6. The CDR3 has 14 residues.

As DNA, the CDR3 is TGCAGCACGGGACAGGTGCACTATGGCTACACCTTC. It is translated as CSTGQVHYGYTF. V usage is TRBV29-1 and J usage is TRBJ1-2; 8 bases match TRBD1. Germline V gene sequence: CDR1 SQVTM, CDR2 ANQGSEA. The CDR3 runs 12 residues. V shed 8 bases and J 3 bases; nucleotides not matched to a gene: 5.

This sequence joins TRBV27 and TRBJ2-5; the match to TRBD2 covers 11 bases. CDR3 size: 15 residues. Unmatched junction bases numbered 4, after V lost 3 bases and J lost 4 bases. Germline CDR1 and CDR2: MNHEY and SMNVEV (reference sequence). The CDR3: CASSFLGLAGETQYF. CDR3 sequence (DNA): TGTGCCAGCAGTTTCCTCGGACTAGCGGGAGAGACCCAGTACTTC.

V is TRBV10-3 and J is TRBJ2-7, with a possible D match to TRBD2 (6 bases). The CDR3 totals 17 residues. The V and J ends lost 0 bases and 7 bases respectively, with 22 bases between them. Germline loops: CDR1 ENHRY, CDR2 SYGVKD. This chain's CDR3 is CAISESRGGVGSGEQYF. In DNA, the CDR3 is TGTGCCATCAGTGAGTCGAGGGGCGGGGTCGGATCGGGTGAGCAGTACTTC.

This rearrangement joins TRBV5-6 to TRBJ2-3; 11 bases agree with TRBD1. The CDR3 has 16 residues. J lost 4 bases, V lost 1 base, and 5 bases had no gene match. Germline loops: CDR1 SGHDT, CDR2 YYEEEE. Written as DNA, the CDR3 is TGTGCCAGCAGCTTGTTAGGACAGGGGGCTGCAGATACGCAGTATTTT. This gives the protein CASSLLGQGAADTQYF.

The chain links TRBV2 to TRBJ1-1; perhaps TRBD1 as D (6 bases). The germline gives CDR1 SNHLY, CDR2 FYNNEI. This CDR3 contains 16 residues. Trimming took 6 bases from V and 0 from J, leaving 17 bases between them. The CDR3 DNA follows: TGTGCCAGCAGCGTTCGTCCGGGGGGCATGAACACTGAAGCTTTCTTT. Amino acid sequence: CASSVRPGGMNTEAFF. The full variable domain, completed using reference TRBV2 and TRBJ1-1, is EPEVTQTPSHQVTQMGQEVILRCVPISNHLYFYWYRQILGQKVEFLVSFYNNEISEKSEIFDDQFSVERPDGSNFTLKIRSTKLEDSAMYFCASSVRPGGMNTEAFFGQGTRLTVV.